This T cell receptor beta chain was captured in a study of post-analysis software for immune sequencing data. CDR3 length: 19 amino acids. Germline V lookup: CDR1 KGHDR, CDR2 SFDVKD. V shed 2 bases, J shed 6 bases, and the junction held 15 bases outside the gene matches. The study's findings and limits: Controls' normalized Chao1 diversity significantly exceeded that of multiple sclerosis patients. Relative to controls, patients had 5 or 6 TRBV segments at higher frequency, with TRBV5-6, TRBV5-1 and TRBV20-1 among these.

Sequencing libraries made from TCR beta cDNA carried unique molecular identifiers. Some 500,000 cDNA molecules were recovered from an input of about 0.9 to 10 million T cells. TCRdb analysed the PCR reads with MiXCR anew, one entry per CDR3 protein. This table has 450,000 to 650,000 distinct CDR3 sequences, 40% to 50% appearing once. There are a few counts of this clonotype. The antigen remains unidentified. This TCR was sampled from a girl under 18 with multiple sclerosis. The V gene is TRBV24-1, the J gene TRBJ2-6; TRBD1 agrees at 7 bases. Sequenced material: blood. The DNA of the CDR3 is TGTGCCACCAGTGATTCCGTCGGGACAGCACTTGGGATGGCCAACGTCCTGACTTTC. It yields the protein CATSDSVGTALGMANVLTF.